This TCR beta chain originates from a study of blood T cell repertoires in COVID-19. Trimming took 10 bases from V and 1 from J, leaving 10 bases between them. Germline CDR1 is SNHLY and CDR2 is FYNNEI. This CDR3 region has 12 residues. Some clones are missing from TCRdb's copy, which holds only in-frame ones; the method was immunoSEQ multiplex PCR. The sample records about 190,000 clones, around 80% being singletons. The rearrangement joins TRBV2 to TRBJ1-1; TRBD1 might be the D (6 bases). The specimen was peripheral blood. The TCR sequence derives from a woman of 80 years or more with COVID-19, enrolled during active disease. The CDR3 DNA reads as TGTGCCACCACGACAGGGAACACTGAAGCTTTCTTT. Protein sequence: CATTTGNTEAFF.